This TCR beta chain appears in the sequencing data of a study of response to subunit inactivated influenza vaccine. TCRdb called the RT-PCR reads again in MiXCR, with one record for every CDR3 protein. The sample records over 400,000 distinct CDR3 sequences, approximately 11% being singletons. Germline lookup yields CDR1 GTSNPN and CDR2 SVGIG (reference sequence). V lost 6 bases to trimming and J lost 3 bases, with 15 bases between them. The CDR3 is 14 amino acids. The receptor comes from a man aged 50 to 60 who received an inactivated influenza vaccine. This sample comprised PBMCs from blood, obtained roughly 45 days after vaccination. The J gene is TRBJ2-1, the V gene TRBV30, with D tentatively TRBD2 (6 bases). The CDR3 sequence: CACEGLANYNEQFF. CDR3 sequence (DNA): TGTGCCTGTGAAGGGCTAGCGAACTACAATGAGCAGTTCTTC.